This TCR beta chain was profiled in a study of sequential checkpoint blockade in melanoma. Study information: Maintenance nivolumab came after either treatment sequence.

Clones were read by immunoSEQ multiplex PCR, and TCRdb kept only the in-frame ones, dropping some. Altogether tens of thousands of clones are present, roughly 75% being singletons, with the ten largest covering 19%. Germline assignment: CDR1 MNHEY and CDR2 SMNVEV (reference sequence). The CDR3 spans 15 residues. Trimming at V came to 0 bases and at J to 4 bases, leaving 5 bases not matched to a gene. The treatment: randomized to nivolumab then ipilimumab (arm A) or the reverse (arm B). The specimen comprised CD8+ T cells sorted from blood (inferred from file names), sampled from a patient given nivolumab and ipilimumab in sequence. The sequence came from a human donor with melanoma. The rearrangement links TRBV27 to TRBJ1-2; TRBD1 matches at 7 bases. The CDR3 region has the DNA TGTGCCAGCAGTTTATCCCAAGGGACAGCCTATGGCTACACCTTC. It encodes CASSLSQGTAYGYTF.